Presented here are 13 T cell receptor beta chains from one specimen sequenced in a study of shared clonotypes between healthy human individuals. Naive CD8 cells lacked CD45RO, underwent positive selection for CCR7 and left out terminally differentiated effector memory CD45RA+ cells. Sequencing used immunoSEQ multiplex PCR; TCRdb keeps in-frame clones, though not all of them. The table lists almost 700,000 clones, about 91% of them singletons. The sequenced sample consisted of naive CD8+ T cells sorted from blood. These receptor sequences come from a man in his thirties or forties in good health.

The chain couples TRBV13 to TRBJ2-7, with a tentative D call TRBD1 (6 bases). The V and J ends lost 2 bases and 5 bases respectively, with 19 bases between them. Germline CDR1 reads PRHDT; CDR2 reads FYEKMQ (reference sequence). There are 16 residues in the CDR3. The CDR3, as DNA: TGTGCCAGCAGCTTATTCCAGGACAGTAACATCGACGAGCAGTACTTC. Its translation: CASSLFQDSNIDEQYF.

V and J are TRBV7-9 and TRBJ1-4, with TRBD1 identical over 7 bases. Germline-derived CDR1 and CDR2 are SEHNR and FQNEAQ (reference sequence). V trimming: 6 bases; J trimming: 0 bases; junction bases outside the gene matches: 10. This CDR3 has 17 residues. CDR3 amino acids: CASSDSGTAATNEKLFF. CDR3 DNA sequence: TGTGCCAGCAGTGACTCCGGGACAGCAGCAACTAATGAAAAACTGTTTTTT.

This clone was observed a handful of times. At the DNA level, this CDR3 is encoded by other sequences in the same sample as well. This rearrangement joins TRBV19 to TRBJ2-2; D is ambiguous. This CDR3 has 11 amino acids. Germline V gives CDR1 LNHDA, CDR2 SQIVND (reference sequence). V lost 2 bases and J 6 bases, leaving 1 base between the germline ends. In DNA form, the CDR3 reads TGTGCCAGTAGTATATCCGGGGAGCTGTTTTTT. Amino acid sequence: CASSISGELFF. Using reference TRBV19 and TRBJ2-2 for the parts outside the CDR3, the full variable domain is DGGITQSPKYLFRKEGQNVTLSCEQNLNHDAMYWYRQDPGQGLRLIYYSQIVNDFQKGDIAEGYSVSREKKESFPLTVTSAQKNPTAFYLCASSISGELFFGEGSRLTVL.

As DNA, the CDR3 is TGTGCCAGCAGTCATAGTGACACATCCAACTACGAGCAGTACTTC. This sequence encodes CASSHSDTSNYEQYF. The rearrangement uses TRBV2 and TRBJ2-7; D call uncertain. The germline gives CDR1 SNHLY, CDR2 FYNNEI. This CDR3 comprises 15 residues. V was pared by 5 bases and J by 3 bases, with 17 bases between.

This rearrangement joins TRBV27 to TRBJ2-5, with D maybe TRBD1 (5 bases). CDR1 is MNHEY and CDR2 is SMNVEV in the germline V gene (reference sequence). This CDR3 has 16 amino acids. Trimming removed 5 bases at V and 0 bases at J, with 16 bases between. The CDR3 DNA reads TGTGCCAGCAGTCCAGGGTCCATTCCGTACCAAGAGACCCAGTACTTC. Encoded protein: CASSPGSIPYQETQYF.

The gene calls are TRBV29-1 and TRBJ2-3; 9 bases agree with TRBD2. The germline V gene has CDR1 SQVTM and CDR2 ANQGSEA. This CDR3 is 17 amino acids long. The ends lost 5 bases at V and 0 bases at J; junction bases unmatched: 12. The CDR3 DNA follows: TGCAGCGTTCAAACTACGACTAGCGGAACTAGCACAGATACGCAGTATTTT. As protein: CSVQTTTSGTSTDTQYF.

V is TRBV10-3 and J is TRBJ2-7; D uncertain. The V and J ends lost 2 bases and 0 bases respectively, with 11 bases between them. Per germline, CDR1 ENHRY and CDR2 SYGVKD. The CDR3 extends over 15 amino acids. CDR3 in DNA: TGTGCCATCAGTGAGGGGATGGCAACCTCCTACGAGCAGTACTTC. Translated, it gives CAISEGMATSYEQYF.

This clone was detected only a few times. The chain recombines TRBV5-5 with TRBJ2-5, with 7 bases lining up with TRBD1. This CDR3 contains 15 residues. Losses at the gene ends were 0 bases for V and 5 bases for J; bases not matched to a gene: 7. The V gene's germline CDR1 is SGHKS and CDR2 YYEKEE (reference sequence). The CDR3 coding sequence is TGTGCCAGCAGCTTGGCCGCGAAGGGACAGGAGACCCAGTACTTC. Amino acid sequence: CASSLAAKGQETQYF. Drawing the rest from reference TRBV5-5 and TRBJ2-5, the complete variable domain is DAGVTQSPTHLIKTRGQQVTLRCSPISGHKSVSWYQQVLGQGPQFIFQYYEKEERGRGNFPDRFSARQFPNYSSELNVNALLLGDSALYLCASSLAAKGQETQYFGPGTRLLVL.

The chain is built from TRBV15 and TRBJ2-6; D remains unclear. The V gene lost 1 base and the J gene lost 0 bases, with 4 bases spanning the gap. The CDR3 consists of 15 residues. Germline CDR1 reads LNHNV; CDR2 reads YYDKDF (reference sequence). The CDR3 sequence: CATSRGRSGANVLTF. As DNA, the CDR3 is TGTGCCACCAGCAGAGGGCGCTCTGGGGCCAACGTCCTGACTTTC.

The CDR3 is CSVEDRGRETQYF. CDR3 sequence (DNA): TGCAGCGTTGAGGACAGGGGGCGTGAGACCCAGTACTTC. This sequence joins TRBV29-1 and TRBJ2-5; 11 bases fit TRBD1. Trimming at V came to 3 bases and at J to 5 bases, leaving 2 bases not matched to a gene. The CDR3 contains 13 residues. Per germline, CDR1 SQVTM and CDR2 ANQGSEA. Looking up the rest from reference TRBV29-1 and TRBJ2-5 gives the full variable domain: SAVISQKPSRDICQRGTSLTIQCQVDSQVTMMFWYRQQPGQSLTLIATANQGSEATYESGFVIDKFPISRPNLTFSTLTVSNMSPEDSSIYLCSVEDRGRETQYFGPGTRLLVL.

The gene calls are TRBV4-1 and TRBJ2-5; D is unclear. Germline CDR1 and CDR2: MGHRA and YSYEKL. V was cut by 8 bases and J by 4 bases, with 11 bases left in between. The CDR3 is 12 amino acids. The CDR3 DNA reads as TGCGCCAGCCGCGGAACCGGAGAGACCCAGTACTTC. Its protein is CASRGTGETQYF.

The chain carries TRBV11-1 and TRBJ2-5, with 7 bases aligning to TRBD1. The germline V gene has CDR1 SGHAT and CDR2 FQDESV (reference sequence). V lost 5 bases, J lost 2 bases, and 5 bases stayed unmatched. This CDR3 region has 14 residues. The chain's CDR3 is CASSPGTEQETQYF. The CDR3 DNA reads TGTGCCAGCAGCCCCGGGACAGAGCAAGAGACCCAGTACTTC. Full variable domain (outside the CDR3, taken from reference TRBV11-1 and TRBJ2-5): EAEVAQSPRYKITEKSQAVAFWCDPISGHATLYWYRQILGQGPELLVQFQDESVVDDSQLPKDRFSAERLKGVDSTLKIQPAELGDSAMYLCASSPGTEQETQYFGPGTRLLVL.

The chain is built from TRBV7-9 and TRBJ1-4, with unresolved D. CDR3 length: 13 amino acids. In germline, CDR1 is SEHNR, CDR2 FQNEAQ (reference sequence). The V gene lost 1 base and the J gene lost 6 bases, with 6 bases spanning the gap. The CDR3 sequence: CASSLVLDEKLFF. The CDR3 nucleotides read TGTGCCAGCAGCTTAGTCCTGGATGAAAAACTGTTTTTT.